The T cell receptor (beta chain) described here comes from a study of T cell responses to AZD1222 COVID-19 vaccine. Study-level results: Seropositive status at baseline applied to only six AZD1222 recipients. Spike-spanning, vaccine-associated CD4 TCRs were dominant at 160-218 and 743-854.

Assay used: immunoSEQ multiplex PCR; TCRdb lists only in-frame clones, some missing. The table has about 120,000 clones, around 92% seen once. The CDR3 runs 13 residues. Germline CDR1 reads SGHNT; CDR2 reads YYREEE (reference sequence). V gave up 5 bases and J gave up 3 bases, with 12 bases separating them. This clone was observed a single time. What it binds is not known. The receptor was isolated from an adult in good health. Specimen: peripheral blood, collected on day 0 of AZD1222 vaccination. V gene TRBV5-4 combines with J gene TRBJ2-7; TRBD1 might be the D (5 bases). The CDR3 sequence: CASSSDSVYEQYF. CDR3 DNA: TGTGCCAGCAGTTCCGACAGTGTCTACGAGCAGTACTTC.